This T cell receptor beta chain was recovered during a study of blood T cell repertoires in COVID-19. Study information: Acute and convalescent COVID-19 specimens originated in the United States, Italy and Spain. PBMCs, B-cell-depleted T cells, or T cells were the source of the cDNA or gDNA that made up the material.

CDR1 is KGHDR and CDR2 is SFDVKD in the germline V gene. The CDR3 has 16 amino acids. The V gene end was trimmed by 1 base and the J gene end by 4 bases; junction bases not matched to a gene: 5. In the original processing: Counts of nucleated cells, estimated from reference gene primer amplification, were obtained. Only in-frame clones appear in the TCRdb table, and some are missing; sequencing was by immunoSEQ multiplex PCR. V and J calls and clone size are as listed in that table; D and trimming were resolved from the DNA. Counted here are some 83,000 clones, roughly nine tenths occurring once; the ten biggest clones make up approximately 2.4%.

The gene calls are TRBV24-1 and TRBJ2-3; TRBD1 matches at 9 bases. The TCR originated in a man aged 45-60 years with acute or convalescent COVID-19. Source material: peripheral blood. The CDR3 spells CATSDLGTGFPDTQYF. The CDR3 DNA sequence: TGTGCCACCAGTGATTTAGGGACAGGGTTTCCAGATACGCAGTATTTT.